This T cell receptor beta chain is from a study of T-cell reconstitution after alpha-beta-depleted transplantation in children. This sample's TCRbeta library carried unique molecular identifier barcodes. One entry per CDR3 protein results from TCRdb running MiXCR on the PCR reads. Seen here are hundreds of thousands of distinct CDR3 sequences, approximately 16% observed once, and the top ten hold 2.5% to 3.5%. CDR3 length equals 14 residues. The germline CDR1 and CDR2 sequences are MDHEN and SYDVKM. The V and J ends lost 3 bases and 3 bases respectively, with 11 bases between them. This sample comprised PBMCs from the stem cell graft donor, obtained from the stem cell graft. The chain recombines TRBV28 with TRBJ1-1; possible D gene TRBD1, 6 bases. This TCR derives from a human donor who donated a stem cell graft to a child with acute lymphoblastic leukemia. The CDR3 spells CASSFWEGDTEAFF. The CDR3 DNA follows: TGTGCCAGCAGTTTTTGGGAGGGGGACACTGAAGCTTTCTTT.